This TCR beta chain stems from a study of cytomegalovirus exposure and HLA in healthy donors (dated by TCRdb to 2017 to 2019). Looking at the study overall: In an earlier analysis of some 610 of the donors, 276 Gb of sequence data and 90 million to 120 million unique TCR beta sequences from 180 million or so T cells were reported. Class I and class II HLA loci were covered by the typing at four-digit resolution. To predict cytomegalovirus infection status, the study combined high-throughput TCR immunosequencing, statistical association of individual TCRs with disease status, and machine learning. A separate validation cohort of approximately 130 different subjects was used in addition to the 666-subject first cohort. Around 320 gigabases of sequencing data and approximately 85 million unique TCR sequences were included in an early release covering 550 to 800 HLA-typed donors. Among the roughly 370 genotyped donors, around 81% belonged to the genetic ancestry cluster associated with self-reported Caucasian donors. In the later analysis, no new phenotypic data were used to find candidate immune exposures; instead, reliance was placed on TCR beta sequences and their occurrence across donors. The T cell repertoires of 700 or so subjects were profiled by immunosequencing and related to cytomegalovirus serostatus. Roughly five DR-DQ haplotypes were handled as single units for association and clustering because linkage in the cohort was strong. The number of donors typed differed by locus, with roughly 629-640 for A, B, C, DRB1 and DQB1, around 560 for DQA1, 600 to 610 for DPA1, and 400 to 490 for DPB1. Among under 450 genotyped donors of the cohort, an average of about 240,000 unique TCR beta nucleotide sequences were sequenced per donor, roughly 18% of them non-productive. Genome-wide SNP genotypes for about three fifths of the roughly 670 donors were used in a later genetic analysis, which treated that subset as a discovery cohort. Every repertoire in the discovery cohort had been generated on one and the same sequencing platform. An earlier analysis of nearly 600 of the donors applied high-throughput TCR beta sequencing to assess whether each TCR beta V gene segment acted as functional or pseudogenic. A later analysis re-analyzed previously published TCR beta repertoires from approximately 700 donors and added high-resolution HLA genotyping to study TCR occurrence patterns. Donor age, sex, ethnicity and CMV serostatus were collected together with the repertoire data. The study aimed to test whether cataloging public T cell receptors could reveal signatures of past pathogen exposure. What the research found in general, with its limitations: Roughly uniform sequencing depth across donors was assumed in presence/absence analyses, although this assumption may not hold. A further reported finding was that TCR beta sequences accurately predicted the HLA-A and HLA-B alleles for most subjects in the first cohort. In a later genetic analysis, fewer N-insertions in productive TCRs were reported among donors in an Asian-associated ancestry cluster than the roughly 700-donor mean. A group of highly shared sequence variants was considered likely to be a technical artifact of the sequencing pipeline. In a later analysis, the rate of TCR association differed among HLA loci, with DRB1 alleles having the most associated TCRs and HLA-C alleles having the fewest. Because the 87-base-pair reads could not distinguish some IMGT-functional V segments, including TRBV6-2 and TRBV6-3, those segments were excluded. A later genetic analysis associated a missense DCLRE1C variant with V-gene and J-gene trimming of TCR beta chains, and an independent cohort replicated the association. The study listed 150 to 200 TCR beta chains as associated with cytomegalovirus. An earlier analysis of approximately 590 of the donors showed that most TCR beta V segments appeared in productive rearrangements either about 87% or about 30% of the time, which broadly matched IMGT annotations. Because counts were too low, 15 to 20 rarely observed V segments, including chromosome 9 orphons, were left out of the earlier analysis of 587 of the donors. In a later analysis, HLA-associated TCR beta chains showed more clonal expansion and lower generation probabilities than non-associated chains that were equally common. The only immune exposure information available for the cohort was CMV serostatus. Most TCR sequences were observed very rarely across donors, whereas some public TCRs were present in many individuals. In this cohort, only TCR beta chains were sequenced, and detectable features were limited by the absence of alpha or paired-chain data. According to the authors, the approach could potentially be generalized to other disease states and immunological phenotypes. Three of the identified cytomegalovirus-associated TCR beta chains were confirmed in vitro to be specific for cytomegalovirus antigens. The classifier was reported to diagnose cytomegalovirus status with high specificity and sensitivity in both the original and validation cohorts. Strong co-occurrence of HLA alleles, especially DR and DQ, made assigning TCR associations to individual alleles difficult. Correlated functional status among segregating V segments might reflect linkage disequilibrium, but an unknown experimental factor could not be ruled out. Because HLA typing was unavailable for some donors at each locus, only the typed subset was used in association tests. In a later analysis, about 17,000 TCR beta sequences were associated with specific HLA alleles at a false discovery rate of 0.05. According to a later analysis, most CMV-associated TCR beta chains appeared to be HLA-restricted, and the HLA associations seemed to be driven largely by CMV exposure. A later analysis reported that several top co-occurrence clusters appeared linked to parvovirus B19, influenza, CMV and Epstein-Barr virus.

The cohort consisted of 600 or so healthy bone marrow donors. At the time of sampling, all cohort members were nominally healthy, though unrecorded immune exposures were likely present. The donor tested CMV seronegative, placing the donor among the 300 to 400 seronegative members of the cohort. A peripheral blood sample was provided by each donor, and peripheral blood mononuclear cells were used for TCR beta sequencing. The Qiagen DNeasy Blood Extraction Kit was used to extract genomic DNA from the blood cell samples. Of note for this clone: There is no known antigen for this receptor. No base qualities exist here, and no much larger clone lies one base off it.

Library creation used the immunoSEQ multiplex PCR assay. For the multiplex PCR, a mixture combining 60 forward primers for TCR Vbeta segments and 13 reverse primers for TCR Jbeta segments was used. The CDR3 region of rearranged TCR beta genes was amplified from genomic DNA by a multiplex PCR assay. Amplified TCR beta libraries were sequenced as 87-base-pair reads on the Illumina HiSeq System. On the authors' methods: A later analysis counted 65 million to 90 million unique TCR beta chains across the 550 to 800 repertoires, and around 12 million of these chains were shared by at least two donors. A nearest-neighbor algorithm error-corrected the raw reads and collapsed the reads into unique sequences, merging closely related sequences to remove PCR and sequencing errors. Alignment of CDR3 sequences to IMGT reference sequences was used to assign V, D and J gene segments. For a sequence to be retained, at least a six-nucleotide match to both a V gene segment and a J gene segment was required. Rearrangements were classified as productive when the CDR3 lacked stop codons and remained in frame with V and J, and all other rearrangements were classified as non-productive. Following IMGT convention, CDR3 was defined as the stretch from the second conserved V-encoded cysteine to the conserved J-encoded phenylalanine. In an earlier analysis of around 640 of the donors, sequences lacking an unambiguous match to a single V gene segment were excluded. An earlier analysis of 550 to 650 of the donors classified V segments as functional when productive rearrangements were above 56.7% and as segregating when the standard deviation between donors was above 5%. To diagnose cytomegalovirus status from the catalog of TCR beta chain sequences, a statistical classification framework was built. V and J gene assignment, in a later analysis, came from comparing TCR nucleotide sequences with IMGT/GENE-DB human TR gene sequences. A later analysis assigned CDR3 sequences and most-parsimonious VDJ recombination scenarios with the TCRdist pipeline. In a later analysis, every TCR beta chain was defined by the combination of its CDR3 amino acid sequence and its V-gene family, and reads without a unique V-gene family were dropped. To address suspected cross-contamination and a sequencing artifact, a later analysis removed roughly 580 highly shared, low-generation-probability nucleotide sequences. For each public chain, a later analysis derived a clonal expansion index from normalized ranks of inferred template counts within each repertoire. In a later analysis, generation probabilities were computed using a VDJ recombination model fitted to out-of-frame rearrangements, and the results were checked against IGoR. In a later analysis, TCR-TCR, TCR-HLA and TCR-CMV co-occurrence was scored with hypergeometric tests, and a repertoire-size bias correction was applied to TCR pairs. A later analysis estimated false discovery rates by permuting HLA or CMV assignments 20 times. A later analysis grouped co-occurring TCRs with DBSCAN, adding TCRdist sequence similarity when clustering within HLA-allele-positive subsets. Repertoires with fewer than 30,000 or more than 120,000 public chains were left out of co-occurrence clustering, as were about five repertoires with anomalous nucleotide sharing. What TCRdb holds here is the immuneACCESS table cut down to in-frame rearrangements. Part of the clones is not present; checked against another copy, under half of the missing clones reflect an unresolved V gene, and the others are unexplained. V and J calls and clone size come straight from that table; D and trimming were deduced from the DNA. This sample lists 95,000 to 150,000 clones; around 66% were detected once. 1.5% of the sample goes to the ten largest clones.

CDR1 and CDR2 are drawn from the germline V gene: MDHEN, SYDVKM. V loses 5 bases, J loses 4 bases, and the germline ends lie 25 bases apart. From the cysteine through the phenylalanine, the CDR3 covers 18 amino acids. The DNA shown is the 54-base CDR3, in frame from base 1. The chain links TRBV28 with TRBJ2-3, with no confidently assigned D gene. The source material was PBMCs. The clonotype was recovered from a man between 18 and 35 years old in good health and CMV-seronegative. Here the CDR3 is given as CASSATGRPLKNSDTQYF. The nucleotides read TGTGCCAGCAGTGCGACTGGCCGGCCCCTCAAAAACTCAGATACGCAGTATTTT.